A selection of T cell receptor beta chains follows, all from one sample in a study of blood T cell repertoires in COVID-19. Generated by immunoSEQ multiplex PCR, the TCRdb table keeps only in-frame clones and is missing some. The sample contains a few hundred thousand clones, about 86% of which appear only once. The sequenced material came from peripheral blood. Source of these receptors: a man under 40 with active or convalescent COVID-19. The CDR3 runs from the conserved cysteine through the conserved F or W. D genes are given only for firm matches. Size values are once, few and many counts, or a class for expanded clones, and some rows have none.

>TRBV7-7|TRBD1|TRBJ2-2|NA
CASSQDRGGTTGELFF
TGTGCCAGCAGCCAAGACAGGGGGGGAACCACCGGGGAGCTGTTTTTT
>TRBV29-1|NA|TRBJ1-1|NA
CSVSLNTEAFF
TGCAGCGTAAGCCTGAACACTGAAGCTTTCTTT
>TRBV11-2|TRBD1|TRBJ2-5|NA
CASSLGRRTGGGKETQYF
TGTGCCAGCAGCTTAGGCCGTAGAACAGGGGGCGGGAAAGAGACCCAGTACTTC
>TRBV7-6|TRBD2|TRBJ2-6|NA
CASSPVAGASSGANVLTF
TGTGCCAGCAGCCCCGTAGCGGGGGCCAGCTCTGGGGCCAACGTCCTGACTTTC
>TRBV6-5|TRBD1|TRBJ2-7|once
CASSSTGVLREQYF
TGTGCCAGCAGTTCAACAGGGGTGCTTCGGGAGCAGTACTTC
>TRBV5-5|NA|TRBJ1-4|NA
CASSLSGPDSVGEKLFF
TGTGCCAGCAGCTTGTCAGGCCCGGACAGTGTTGGAGAAAAACTGTTTTTT
>TRBV5-1|TRBD1|TRBJ2-3|NA
CASSLVSGGAALFTDTQYF
TGCGCCAGCAGCTTGGTGTCAGGGGGCGCGGCTCTGTTCACAGATACGCAGTATTTT
>TRBV4-1|TRBD2|TRBJ2-7|NA
CASSQSERGSYEQYF
TGCGCCAGCAGCCAATCGGAGCGGGGTTCCTACGAGCAGTACTTC
>TRBV30|NA|TRBJ2-2|NA
CAWNGVGTGELFF
TGTGCCTGGAACGGGGTCGGGACCGGGGAGCTGTTTTTT
>TRBV11-3|TRBD1|TRBJ2-1|NA
CASSLAGGRYNEQFF
TGTGCCAGCAGCTTAGCAGGGGGCCGCTACAATGAGCAGTTCTTC
>TRBV2|NA|TRBJ2-1|NA
CASNRIGGYNEQFF
TGTGCCAGCAACAGAATAGGGGGCTACAATGAGCAGTTCTTC
>TRBV9|TRBD1|TRBJ1-1|once
CASSHETGGYTEAFF
TGTGCCAGCAGTCACGAAACAGGGGGATACACTGAAGCTTTCTTT
>TRBV19|NA|TRBJ1-1|few
CASSTTGNTEAFF
TGTGCCAGTAGTACGACAGGGAACACTGAAGCTTTCTTT
>TRBV2|TRBD1|TRBJ1-2|NA
CASSEREGAIGGYTF
TGTGCCAGCAGTGAACGCGAGGGGGCGATTGGGGGCTACACCTTC
>TRBV7-9|TRBD1|TRBJ1-2|few
CASSHRDRAYGYTF
TGTGCCAGCAGCCACCGGGACAGGGCCTATGGCTACACCTTC
>TRBV5-1|NA|TRBJ2-3|NA
CASSPLSLTDTQYF
TGCGCCAGCAGCCCCTTATCCCTCACAGATACGCAGTATTTT
>TRBV6-5|NA|TRBJ1-2|once
CASRRDMEANYGYTF
TGTGCCAGCAGGAGGGACATGGAGGCTAACTATGGCTACACCTTC
>TRBV19|NA|TRBJ1-1|NA
CASIPSTEPFVRAEAFF
TGTGCCAGTATCCCAAGTACAGAACCTTTCGTGAGGGCTGAAGCTTTCTTT
>TRBV4-1|NA|TRBJ1-1|NA
CASSQRSNTEAFF
TGCGCCAGCAGCCAGCGATCTAACACTGAAGCTTTCTTT
>TRBV11-2|NA|TRBJ1-5|NA
CASSLYRDQPQHF
TGTGCCAGCAGCTTATACAGGGATCAGCCCCAGCATTTT
>TRBV2|NA|TRBJ1-5|once
CASSGPGEINQPQHF
TGTGCCAGCAGTGGTCCAGGGGAAATCAATCAGCCCCAGCATTTT
>TRBV2|NA|TRBJ1-6|NA
CASTGGGQVNSPLHF
TGTGCCAGCACGGGCGGGGGGCAGGTTAATTCACCCCTCCACTTT
>TRBV5-6|NA|TRBJ1-1|NA
CASSLGLKDLNTEAFF
TGTGCCAGCAGCTTGGGGTTGAAGGACTTGAACACTGAAGCTTTCTTT